Given below is one T cell receptor (beta chain) in context. Measured with immunoSEQ multiplex PCR; TCRdb has only the in-frame clones, and not every one. The top ten hold roughly a fifth of the sample, which has about 57,000 clones, approximately 86% seen once. The sample originates from a study of blood T cell repertoires in COVID-19. Whole-study context: Sources were T cells, B-cell-depleted T cells, or PBMCs; the material itself was cDNA or gDNA.

The sequence was collected from a woman of 80 years or more with COVID-19, enrolled during active disease. Sequencing was done on a sample of peripheral blood.

The CDR3 is CASSKASGVSYNEQFF. The CDR3 DNA reads TGTGCCAGCTCAAAAGCGAGCGGAGTCTCCTACAATGAGCAGTTCTTC. The chain combines TRBV18 with TRBJ2-1, with D perhaps matching TRBD2 (5 bases). This CDR3 comprises 16 residues. Trimming cost V 5 bases and J 0 bases, with 14 bases left between them. Germline V lookup: CDR1 KGHSH, CDR2 LQKENI.